Sequencing of this T cell receptor beta chain was carried out in a study of blood T cell repertoires in COVID-19. How the authors handled the data: Researchers report that nucleated cell counts were estimated from reference gene primer amplification. Clones were read by immunoSEQ multiplex PCR, and TCRdb kept only the in-frame ones, dropping some. Clone size and V and J calls were adopted from that table, with D and trimming inferred from the DNA. The table lists about 230,000 clones, roughly 82% of them singletons. Trimming removed 3 bases from V and 5 bases from J, with 16 bases in between. Germline loops: CDR1 SQVTM, CDR2 ANQGSEA. The CDR3 totals 14 residues.

This chain joins TRBV29-1 and TRBJ1-2, with D tentatively TRBD1 (6 bases). Material: peripheral blood. This TCR came from a woman in her thirties or forties who had recovered from COVID-19. CDR3 DNA sequence: TGCAGCGTTGACAGCCTACAGGGCGTTTATGGCTACACCTTC. Its protein product is CSVDSLQGVYGYTF.